One and the same sample provided the 30 T cell receptor beta chains below, sequenced in a study of response to subunit inactivated influenza vaccine (dated by TCRdb to about 2018). The library was produced with RT-PCR. These reads were obtained on an Illumina HiSeq 2500. TCRdb ran its own pipeline on the public reads, namely fastp trimming at Q25 and MiXCR clone calling, and kept in-frame beta chains. A single entry per CDR3 protein holds the most common genes and DNA from its merged rows. Counted in this sample were hundreds of thousands of distinct CDR3 sequences; approximately 20% of them appeared once. About 9.3% of the sample rests with the top ten. Sequenced material: PBMCs from blood, taken 21 months after vaccination. The receptors stem from a man between 50 and 69 years old who received an inactivated influenza vaccine. Donor details come from another sample of the same person, matched by shared clones.

This chain links TRBV2 with TRBJ2-2; D is unclear. The CDR3 runs 13 residues. V was cut by 3 bases and J by 4 bases, with 6 bases left in between. Per germline, CDR1 SNHLY and CDR2 FYNNEI. The CDR3 nucleotides read TGTGCCAGCAGTGATTGGGGCACCGGGGAGCTGTTTTTT. This codes for CASSDWGTGELFF.

The gene calls are TRBV18 and TRBJ2-7; 8 bases agree with TRBD1. Per germline, CDR1 KGHSH and CDR2 LQKENI. Losses at the gene ends were 3 bases for V and 6 bases for J; bases not matched to a gene: 1. The CDR3 consists of 12 residues. For the CDR3, the DNA is TGTGCCAGCTCACCGACAGGGGTCGAGCAGTACTTC. Its translation: CASSPTGVEQYF.

This clonotype was seen ten or more times. The chain carries TRBV9 and TRBJ1-4; D is undetermined. Looked up from germline, CDR1 is SGDLS and CDR2 is YYNGEE. This CDR3 is 15 amino acids long. Deletions cut 2 bases from V and 6 bases from J, with 14 bases between. CDR3 DNA: TGTGCCAGCAGCGTGAGACCCGAGCCGTATGAAAAACTGTTTTTT. Translation gives CASSVRPEPYEKLFF.

This clonotype appeared many times. The chain has TRBV6-1 and TRBJ1-2; D is perhaps TRBD1 (6 bases). V was trimmed by 4 bases and J by 5 bases, leaving 11 bases between them. The CDR3 totals 13 residues. Germline assignment: CDR1 MNHNS and CDR2 SASEGT. The CDR3 DNA sequence: TGTGCCAGCAGTGGACAGGATCGGTATGGCTACACCTTC. Protein product: CASSGQDRYGYTF.

This clonotype was picked up a small number of times. CDR3 bases: TGTGCCAGCAGTTTCAGAGGGACTTACGAGCAGTACTTC. It specifies CASSFRGTYEQYF. The chain has TRBV28 and TRBJ2-7, with D possibly matching TRBD2 (6 bases). This CDR3 is built from 13 residues. V was pared by 3 bases and J by 4 bases, with 10 bases between. Germline assignment: CDR1 MDHEN and CDR2 SYDVKM.

This clonotype was seen only a few times. CDR3 bases: TGCGCCAGCAGCCAGGGACAGGGGCCGTCGAACACTGAAGCTTTCTTT. Its protein product is CASSQGQGPSNTEAFF. This rearrangement joins TRBV4-1 to TRBJ1-1; 10 bases agree with TRBD1. V was clipped by 3 bases and J by 1 base; unmatched bases: 5. Germline CDR1 is MGHRA and CDR2 is YSYEKL. This CDR3 spans 16 amino acids.

This clonotype was detected a few times. This chain connects TRBV6-2 or TRBV6-3 to TRBJ2-7; D remains ambiguous. The CDR3 sequence is 12 residues long. CDR1 and CDR2 from the germline V gene are MNHEY and SVGEGT. Between the trimmed V and J ends, which lost 4 bases and 3 bases, there was a span of 7 bases. DNA of the CDR3: TGTGCCAGCAGTTTGGGGATCTACGAGCAGTACTTC. Its protein is CASSLGIYEQYF.

This clonotype was detected ten times or more. The chain links TRBV14 to TRBJ1-4; D possibly corresponds to TRBD1 (5 bases). V was clipped by 1 base and J by 6 bases, with 12 bases between them. The CDR3 consists of 15 residues. The germline V gene has CDR1 SGHDN and CDR2 FVKESK. The CDR3 region is CASSQVRGTDEKLFF. The DNA for the CDR3 is TGTGCCAGCAGCCAAGTTAGAGGGACCGATGAAAAACTGTTTTTT.

This clonotype has only a few counts. The chain employs TRBV6-5 and TRBJ1-1, with 9 bases aligning to TRBD1. The CDR3 loop spans 14 amino acids. The V segment lost 2 bases and the J segment 11 bases; nucleotides outside the gene matches: 9. Germline assignment: CDR1 MNHEY and CDR2 SVGAGI. In nucleotides, the CDR3 is TGTGCCAGCAGTTACCAGACCGGGACAGGGAAGGCTTTCTTT. It codes for CASSYQTGTGKAFF.

This rearrangement joins TRBV6-1 to TRBJ1-3; D uncertain. V lost 1 base, J lost 5 bases, and 6 bases lay in between. There are 13 residues in the CDR3. CDR1 is MNHNS, CDR2 SASEGT, per germline. DNA for the CDR3: TGTGCCAGCAGTGAAGAGTTGAGAAACACCATATATTTT. It codes for CASSEELRNTIYF.

This clonotype was detected only a few times. The chain is built from TRBV11-2 and TRBJ1-5; perhaps TRBD1 as D (5 bases). V lost 0 bases to trimming and J lost 0 bases, with 12 bases between them. From germline, CDR1 is SGHAT and CDR2 FQNNGV. The CDR3 runs 17 residues. The CDR3 region has the DNA TGTGCCAGCAGCTTAGAGGTTTGGGACGCTAGCAATCAGCCCCAGCATTTT. The encoded protein is CASSLEVWDASNQPQHF. The complete variable domain, with remaining parts taken from reference TRBV11-2 and TRBJ1-5, reads EAGVAQSPRYKIIEKRQSVAFWCNPISGHATLYWYQQILGQGPKLLIQFQNNGVVDDSQLPKDRFSAERLKGVDSTLKIQPAKLEDSAVYLCASSLEVWDASNQPQHFGDGTRLSIL.

This clonotype came up many times. V is TRBV5-1 and J is TRBJ1-2; 7 bases are a match to TRBD1. Losses at the gene ends were 0 bases for V and 6 bases for J; bases not matched to a gene: 11. Germline V CDR1 and CDR2: SGHRS, YFSETQ. The CDR3 totals 16 residues. The CDR3: CASSLALRQGQNGYTF. The DNA for the CDR3 is TGCGCCAGCAGCTTGGCTTTACGACAGGGTCAAAATGGCTACACCTTC.

This chain connects TRBV10-3 to TRBJ2-1; 14 bases fit TRBD2. Germline trimming cut 4 bases from V and 6 bases from J; bases unmatched to any gene: 2. The CDR3 is 15 amino acids. Germline CDR1 reads ENHRY; CDR2 reads SYGVKD. CDR3 loop: CAISAGLAGGNEQFF. The DNA for the CDR3 is TGTGCCATCAGTGCTGGACTAGCGGGAGGCAATGAGCAGTTCTTC.

The chain uses TRBV10-2 and TRBJ2-3, with D possibly matching TRBD1 (6 bases). Germline values: CDR1 WSHSY, CDR2 SAAADI. Trimming took 8 bases from V and 6 from J, leaving 18 bases between them. CDR3 length equals 14 residues. CDR3 in DNA: TGCGCCAGCGGGCAGGGGTTATCAGGGGATACGCAGTATTTT. It translates to CASGQGLSGDTQYF.

This clonotype was counted a few times. The rearrangement joins TRBV28 to TRBJ2-3, with 13 bases aligning to TRBD2. CDR1 and CDR2 (germline): MDHEN, SYDVKM. Trimming cost V 4 bases and J 7 bases; bases outside gene matches: 8. The CDR3 spans 16 residues. The CDR3 sequence is CASSSELAGGRNTQYF. The CDR3 DNA reads TGTGCCAGCAGTTCCGAACTAGCGGGAGGGCGGAATACGCAGTATTTT.

This clonotype was counted a few times. This chain uses TRBV12-2 with TRBJ1-5; whether TRBD1, the table's D call, matches the DNA was not checked. TRBV12-2 corresponds to a pseudogene. The CDR3 spans 15 residues. The CDR3 DNA follows: TGTGCAAGTCGCCCCGACATGGGCGGAGTTCAGCCCCAGCATTTT. Its protein is CASRPDMGGVQPQHF.

The chain carries TRBV18 and TRBJ1-5; no reliable D call. This CDR3 is 15 amino acids long. Germline assignment: CDR1 KGHSH and CDR2 LQKENI. Trimming took 3 bases from V and 0 from J, leaving 9 bases between them. The chain's CDR3 is CASSPGGPSNQPQHF. The CDR3, as DNA: TGTGCCAGCTCACCTGGAGGGCCTAGCAATCAGCCCCAGCATTTT. The full variable domain, with the rest looked up from reference TRBV18 and TRBJ1-5, is NAGVMQNPRHLVRRRGQEARLRCSPMKGHSHVYWYRQLPEEGLKFMVYLQKENIIDESGMPKERFSAEFPKEGPSILRIQQVVRGDSAAYFCASSPGGPSNQPQHFGDGTRLSIL.

The V gene is TRBV7-2, the J gene TRBJ2-3, with D possibly being TRBD1 (5 bases). CDR3 length: 16 amino acids. Trimming shortened V by 1 base and J by 1 base, and 12 bases separated the two germline ends. The germline gives CDR1 SGHTA, CDR2 FQGNSA. CDR3 amino acids: CASSLVPGLGTDTQYF. The CDR3 coding sequence is TGTGCCAGCAGCTTAGTACCAGGGTTAGGCACAGATACGCAGTATTTT.

This clonotype occurred many times. The V gene is TRBV25-1, the J gene TRBJ2-5; 7 nucleotides line up with TRBD1. The CDR3 length is 13 residues. From germline, CDR1 is MGHDK and CDR2 SYGVNS. The J segment lost 5 bases and the V segment lost 4 bases, leaving 4 bases of the junction unmatched. This CDR3 is CASSGQGLETQYF. DNA of the CDR3: TGTGCCAGCAGTGGACAGGGTTTGGAGACCCAGTACTTC.

This clonotype has more than one count but fewer than ten. The chain employs TRBV18 and TRBJ2-7, with D possibly matching TRBD1 (6 bases). The CDR3 extends over 16 amino acids. The ends were cut back, 4 bases at V and 4 bases at J, with 20 bases in the middle. Germline CDR1 and CDR2: KGHSH and LQKENI. The CDR3 nucleotides are TGTGCCAGCTCACTCACCGGGACCCAAGGGGGTTACGAGCAGTACTTC. It yields the protein CASSLTGTQGGYEQYF.

This clonotype showed up just a few times. This CDR3 reads CATSRDGGQETQYF. The DNA for the CDR3 is TGTGCCACCAGCAGAGACGGGGGTCAAGAGACCCAGTACTTC. This chain connects TRBV15 to TRBJ2-5; tentative D call: TRBD2 (6 bases). V was shortened by 0 bases and J by 2 bases, with 7 bases between the two germline ends. The CDR3 totals 14 residues. Germline values: CDR1 LNHNV, CDR2 YYDKDF (reference sequence).

This clonotype was seen a few times. The V gene is TRBV5-1, the J gene TRBJ2-3, with 7 bases that match TRBD1. Germline V CDR1 and CDR2: SGHRS, YFSETQ. Unmatched junction bases numbered 6, after V lost 2 bases and J lost 3 bases. The CDR3 is made up of 15 amino acids. The CDR3 here is CASSLRSGGTDTQYF. CDR3 nucleotides: TGCGCCAGCAGCTTAAGATCAGGGGGAACAGATACGCAGTATTTT. The full variable domain, with the rest looked up from reference TRBV5-1 and TRBJ2-3, is KAGVTQTPRYLIKTRGQQVTLSCSPISGHRSVSWYQQTPGQGLQFLFEYFSETQRNKGNFPGRFSGRQFSNSRSEMNVSTLELGDSALYLCASSLRSGGTDTQYFGPGTRLTVL.

The J gene is TRBJ2-1, the V gene TRBV27; D unresolved. V was trimmed by 7 bases and J by 3 bases, leaving 10 bases between them. Germline CDR1 and CDR2: MNHEY and SMNVEV (reference sequence). The CDR3 is 13 amino acids. The CDR3 protein is CASKAALYNEQFF. The CDR3 DNA follows: TGTGCCAGCAAGGCTGCTCTCTACAATGAGCAGTTCTTC.

This clonotype was seen repeatedly, ten times or more. V and J are TRBV7-9 and TRBJ1-3; D is uncertain. CDR1 is SEHNR and CDR2 is FQNEAQ in the germline V gene (reference sequence). V lost 1 base and J lost 4, with 14 bases in between. The CDR3 runs to 16 residues. The CDR3 DNA follows: TGTGCCAGCAGCTTAGGAAGGCCCCCAGCGGGAAACACCATATATTTT. It encodes CASSLGRPPAGNTIYF. Based on the CDR3 plus reference TRBV7-9 and TRBJ1-3, the full variable domain is DTGVSQNPRHKITKRGQNVTFRCDPISEHNRLYWYRQTLGQGPEFLTYFQNEAQLEKSRLLSDRFSAERPKGSFSTLEIQRTEQGDSAMYLCASSLGRPPAGNTIYFGEGSWLTVV.

The chain links TRBV9 to TRBJ2-1, with 10 bases aligning to TRBD2. With 0 bases clipped from V and 10 bases from J, the junction kept 7 bases outside the gene matches. This CDR3 spans 15 amino acids. CDR1 and CDR2 (germline): SGDLS, YYNGEE. CDR3 residues: CASSVGLAGAWEQFF. CDR3 sequence (DNA): TGTGCCAGCAGCGTAGGTCTAGCGGGGGCCTGGGAGCAGTTCTTC. Drawing the rest from reference TRBV9 and TRBJ2-1, the complete variable domain is DSGVTQTPKHLITATGQRVTLRCSPRSGDLSVYWYQQSLDQGLQFLIQYYNGEERAKGNILERFSAQQFPDLHSELNLSSLELGDSALYFCASSVGLAGAWEQFFGPGTRLTVL.

The chain carries TRBV12-3 or TRBV12-4 and TRBJ2-2; 9 bases line up with TRBD2. This CDR3 region has 15 residues. V was pared by 1 base and J by 7 bases, with 4 bases of the junction left unmatched. The DNA for the CDR3 is TGTGCCAGCAGTTTAGGGGGGACTAGCAGCGGGGAGCTGTTTTTT. Protein product: CASSLGGTSSGELFF.

The chain recombines TRBV9 with TRBJ2-5, with D perhaps TRBD1 or TRBD2 (6 bases each). The CDR3 totals 15 residues. V was shortened by 0 bases and J by 7 bases, with 16 bases between the two germline ends. Germline CDR1 reads SGDLS; CDR2 reads YYNGEE. CDR3: CASSVGLGGLGTQYF. In nucleotides, the CDR3 is TGTGCCAGCAGCGTAGGTTTAGGGGGGTTGGGGACCCAGTACTTC.

This chain joins TRBV6-2 or TRBV6-3 and TRBJ2-3, with 7 positions matching TRBD2. Germline V CDR1 and CDR2: MNHEY, SVGEGT. The CDR3 spans 17 residues. V shed 3 bases and J 4 bases; nucleotides not matched to a gene: 13. The DNA of the CDR3 is TGTGCCAGCAGTTATAGGGGTCGACTAGCAGGAGCAGATACGCAGTATTTT. This sequence encodes CASSYRGRLAGADTQYF.

This clonotype has just a few counts. V is TRBV15 and J is TRBJ2-7, with 8 bases that match TRBD1. Germline V gives CDR1 LNHNV, CDR2 YYDKDF (reference sequence). V shed 2 bases and J 3 bases; nucleotides not matched to a gene: 9. The CDR3 contains 16 residues. CDR3 in amino acids: CATSRNPGTGIYEQYF. The CDR3 DNA follows: TGTGCCACCAGCAGAAACCCTGGGACAGGCATCTACGAGCAGTACTTC.

This chain connects TRBV11-2 to TRBJ2-4, with D unresolved. The V end lost 5 bases, the J end lost 0 bases, and 11 bases lay between the germline ends. Germline lookup yields CDR1 SGHAT and CDR2 FQNNGV. The CDR3 runs 15 residues. The CDR3 loop is CASSPRTLAKNIQYF. For the CDR3, the DNA is TGTGCCAGCAGCCCCCGGACCTTAGCCAAAAACATTCAGTACTTC.